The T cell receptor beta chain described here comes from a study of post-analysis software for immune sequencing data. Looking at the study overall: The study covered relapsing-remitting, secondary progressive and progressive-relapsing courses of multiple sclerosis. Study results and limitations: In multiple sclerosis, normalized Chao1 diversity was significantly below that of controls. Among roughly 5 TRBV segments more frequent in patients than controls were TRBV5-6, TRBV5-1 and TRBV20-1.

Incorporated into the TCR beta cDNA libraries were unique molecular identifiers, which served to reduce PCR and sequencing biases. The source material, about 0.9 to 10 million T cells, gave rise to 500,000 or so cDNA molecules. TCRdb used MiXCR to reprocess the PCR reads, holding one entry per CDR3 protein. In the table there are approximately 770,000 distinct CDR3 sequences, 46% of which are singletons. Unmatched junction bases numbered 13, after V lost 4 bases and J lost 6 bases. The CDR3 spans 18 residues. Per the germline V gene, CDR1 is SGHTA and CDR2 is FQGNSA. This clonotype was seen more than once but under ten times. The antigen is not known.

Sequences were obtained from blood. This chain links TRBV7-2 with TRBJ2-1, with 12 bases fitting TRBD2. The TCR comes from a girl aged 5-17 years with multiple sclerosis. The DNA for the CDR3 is TGTGCCAGCAGCTCCATGACTAGCGGGAGCTATTACGTCAATGAGCAGTTCTTC. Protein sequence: CASSSMTSGSYYVNEQFF.